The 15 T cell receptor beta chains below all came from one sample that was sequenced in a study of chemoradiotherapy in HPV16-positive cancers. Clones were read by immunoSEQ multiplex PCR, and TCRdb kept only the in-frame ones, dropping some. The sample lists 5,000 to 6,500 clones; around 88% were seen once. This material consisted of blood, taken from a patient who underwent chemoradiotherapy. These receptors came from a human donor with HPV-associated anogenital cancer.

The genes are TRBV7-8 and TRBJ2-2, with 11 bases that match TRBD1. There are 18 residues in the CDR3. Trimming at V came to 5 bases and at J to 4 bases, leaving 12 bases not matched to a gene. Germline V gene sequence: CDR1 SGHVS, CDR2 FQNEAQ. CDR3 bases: TGTGCCAGCAGCCTCTCGAGGACAGGGGGCTTGAGCACCGGGGAGCTGTTTTTT. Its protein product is CASSLSRTGGLSTGELFF.

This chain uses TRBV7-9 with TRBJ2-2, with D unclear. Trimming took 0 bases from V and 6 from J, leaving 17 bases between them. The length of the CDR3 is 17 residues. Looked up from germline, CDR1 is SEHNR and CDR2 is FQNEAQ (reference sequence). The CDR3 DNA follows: TGTGCCAGCAGCTTAGCATCGTTTTTAGTTCGGTCCGGGGAGCTGTTTTTT. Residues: CASSLASFLVRSGELFF.

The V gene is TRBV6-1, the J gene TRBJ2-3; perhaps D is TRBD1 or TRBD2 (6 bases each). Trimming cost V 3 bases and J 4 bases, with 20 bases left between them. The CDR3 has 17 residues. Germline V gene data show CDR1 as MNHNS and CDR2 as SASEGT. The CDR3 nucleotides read TGTGCCAGCAGTGACGCTCGAATGGGGGGCAGACCAGATACGCAGTATTTT. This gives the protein CASSDARMGGRPDTQYF.

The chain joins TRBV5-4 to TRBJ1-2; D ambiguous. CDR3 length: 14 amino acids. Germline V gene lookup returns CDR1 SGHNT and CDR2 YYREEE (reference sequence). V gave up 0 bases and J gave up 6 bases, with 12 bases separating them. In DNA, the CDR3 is TGTGCCAGCAGCTTGGGAGGACTCCAAGATGGCTACACCTTC. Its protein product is CASSLGGLQDGYTF.

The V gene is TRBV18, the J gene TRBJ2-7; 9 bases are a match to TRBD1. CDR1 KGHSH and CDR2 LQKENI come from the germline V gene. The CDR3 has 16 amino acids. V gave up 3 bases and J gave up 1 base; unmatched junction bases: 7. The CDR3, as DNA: TGTGCCAGCTCACCCCGACAGGGGGTCACATCCTACGAGCAGTACTTC. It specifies CASSPRQGVTSYEQYF.

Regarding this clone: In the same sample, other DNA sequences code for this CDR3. The CDR3 coding sequence is TGTGCCAGCAGCTTAGTCTACAGGGGGCCTCCGGGAGCCAACGTCCTGACTTTC. This translates into CASSLVYRGPPGANVLTF. The genes are TRBV13 and TRBJ2-6; 9 bases match TRBD1. This CDR3 has 18 amino acids. Germline lookup yields CDR1 PRHDT and CDR2 FYEKMQ (reference sequence). V shed 1 base and J 7 bases; nucleotides not matched to a gene: 11.

The CDR3, as DNA: TGTGCCTGGAGTGCTAGCCCGGGCACCGGGGAGCTGTTTTTT. Amino acids: CAWSASPGTGELFF. J is TRBJ2-2 and V is TRBV30; TRBD2 is a possible D gene (5 bases). CDR1 GTSNPN and CDR2 SVGIG come from the germline V gene (reference sequence). V was shortened by 1 base and J by 4 bases, with 10 bases between the two germline ends. This CDR3 has 14 amino acids. The full variable domain, rest sourced from reference TRBV30 and TRBJ2-2, is SQTIHQWPATLVQPVGSPLSLECTVEGTSNPNLYWYRQAAGRGLQLLFYSVGIGQISSEVPQNLSASRPQDRQFILSSKKLLLSDSGFYLCAWSASPGTGELFFGEGSRLTVL.

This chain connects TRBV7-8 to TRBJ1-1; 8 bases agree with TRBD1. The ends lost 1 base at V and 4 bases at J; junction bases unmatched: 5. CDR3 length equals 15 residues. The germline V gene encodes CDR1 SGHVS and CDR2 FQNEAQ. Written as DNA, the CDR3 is TGTGCCAGCAGCTTAGGACAGGGGAAGATCACTGAAGCTTTCTTT. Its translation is CASSLGQGKITEAFF.

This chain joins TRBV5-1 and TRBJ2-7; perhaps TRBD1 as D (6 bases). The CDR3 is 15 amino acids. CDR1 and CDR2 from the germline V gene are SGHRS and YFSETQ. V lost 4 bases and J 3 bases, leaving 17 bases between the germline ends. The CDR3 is CASSAGQGPVYEQYF. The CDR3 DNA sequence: TGCGCCAGCAGCGCGGGCCAGGGGCCTGTCTACGAGCAGTACTTC. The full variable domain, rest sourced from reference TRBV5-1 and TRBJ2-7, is KAGVTQTPRYLIKTRGQQVTLSCSPISGHRSVSWYQQTPGQGLQFLFEYFSETQRNKGNFPGRFSGRQFSNSRSEMNVSTLELGDSALYLCASSAGQGPVYEQYFGPGTRLTVT.

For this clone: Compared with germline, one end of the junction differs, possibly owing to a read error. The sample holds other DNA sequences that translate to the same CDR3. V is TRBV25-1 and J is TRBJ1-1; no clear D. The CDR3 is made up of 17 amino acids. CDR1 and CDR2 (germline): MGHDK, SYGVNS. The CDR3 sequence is CASSGTPYRPGSTEAFF. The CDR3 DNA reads TGTGCCAGCAGTGGGACCCCTTACAGACCGGGGAGCACTGAGGCTTTCTTT.

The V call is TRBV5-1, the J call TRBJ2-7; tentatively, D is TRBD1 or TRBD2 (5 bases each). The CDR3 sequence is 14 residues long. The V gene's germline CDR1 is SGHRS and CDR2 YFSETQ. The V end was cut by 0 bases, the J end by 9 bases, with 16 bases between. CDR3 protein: CASSLAPRDLGQYF. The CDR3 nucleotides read TGCGCCAGCAGCTTGGCTCCCAGGGACCTAGGGCAGTACTTC.

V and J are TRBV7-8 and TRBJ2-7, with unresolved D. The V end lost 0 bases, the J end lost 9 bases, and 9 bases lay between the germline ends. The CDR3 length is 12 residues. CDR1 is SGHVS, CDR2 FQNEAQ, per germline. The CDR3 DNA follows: TGTGCCAGCAGCTTAGCAGGGTTCGGGCAGTACTTC. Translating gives CASSLAGFGQYF.

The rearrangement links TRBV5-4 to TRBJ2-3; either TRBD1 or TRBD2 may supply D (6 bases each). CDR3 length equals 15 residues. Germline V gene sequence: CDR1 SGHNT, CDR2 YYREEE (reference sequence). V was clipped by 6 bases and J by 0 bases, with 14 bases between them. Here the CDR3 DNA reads TGTGCCAGCACCCCGAGGGGGGAGAGCACAGATACGCAGTATTTT. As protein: CASTPRGESTDTQYF. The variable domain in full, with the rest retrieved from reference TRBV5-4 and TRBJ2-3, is ETGVTQSPTHLIKTRGQQVTLRCSSQSGHNTVSWYQQALGQGPQFIFQYYREEENGRGNFPPRFSGLQFPNYSSELNVNALELDDSALYLCASTPRGESTDTQYFGPGTRLTVL.

The CDR3 sequence is CASSLGQYGLQPQHF. Written as DNA, the CDR3 is TGTGCCAGTAGTCTTGGACAGTACGGCTTGCAGCCCCAGCATTTT. The genes are TRBV19 and TRBJ1-5, with D perhaps matching TRBD1 (6 bases). V gave up 5 bases and J gave up 7 bases, with 18 bases separating them. The germline CDR1 and CDR2 sequences are LNHDA and SQIVND (reference sequence). The CDR3 sequence is 15 residues long.

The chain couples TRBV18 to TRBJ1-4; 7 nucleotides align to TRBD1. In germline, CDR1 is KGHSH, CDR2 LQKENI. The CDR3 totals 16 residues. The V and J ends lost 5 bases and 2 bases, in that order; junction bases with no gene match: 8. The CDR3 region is CASSSYRGRTNEKLFF. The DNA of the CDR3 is TGTGCCAGCTCATCTTACAGGGGAAGGACTAATGAAAAACTGTTTTTT.